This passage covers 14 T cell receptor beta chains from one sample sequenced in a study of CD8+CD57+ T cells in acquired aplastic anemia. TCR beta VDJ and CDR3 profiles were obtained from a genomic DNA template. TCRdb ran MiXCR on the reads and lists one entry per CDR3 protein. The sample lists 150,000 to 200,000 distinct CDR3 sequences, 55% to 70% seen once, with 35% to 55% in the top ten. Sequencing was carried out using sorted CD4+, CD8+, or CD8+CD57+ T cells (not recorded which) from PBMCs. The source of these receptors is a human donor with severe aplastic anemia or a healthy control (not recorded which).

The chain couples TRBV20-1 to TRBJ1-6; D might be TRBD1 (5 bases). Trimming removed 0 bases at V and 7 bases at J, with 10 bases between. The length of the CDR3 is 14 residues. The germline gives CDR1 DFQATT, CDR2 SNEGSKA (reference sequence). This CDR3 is CSARDRVGNSPLHF. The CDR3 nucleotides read TGCAGTGCTAGAGACAGGGTAGGCAATTCACCCCTCCACTTT.

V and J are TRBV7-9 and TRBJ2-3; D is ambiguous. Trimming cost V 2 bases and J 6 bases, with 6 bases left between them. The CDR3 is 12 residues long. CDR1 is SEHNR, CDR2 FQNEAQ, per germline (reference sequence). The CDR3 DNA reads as TGTGCCAGCAGCTTATCAGTGGATACGCAGTATTTT. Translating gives CASSLSVDTQYF. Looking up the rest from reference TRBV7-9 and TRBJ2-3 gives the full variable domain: DTGVSQNPRHKITKRGQNVTFRCDPISEHNRLYWYRQTLGQGPEFLTYFQNEAQLEKSRLLSDRFSAERPKGSFSTLEIQRTEQGDSAMYLCASSLSVDTQYFGPGTRLTVL.

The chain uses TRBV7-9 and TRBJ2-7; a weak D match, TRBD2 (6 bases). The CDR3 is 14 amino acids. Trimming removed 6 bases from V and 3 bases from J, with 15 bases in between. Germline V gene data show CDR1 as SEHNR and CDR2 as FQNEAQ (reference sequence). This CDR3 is CASRPPGGGYEQYF. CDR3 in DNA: TGTGCCAGCAGGCCCCCCGGGGGAGGCTACGAGCAGTACTTC. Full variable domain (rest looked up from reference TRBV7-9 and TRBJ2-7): DTGVSQNPRHKITKRGQNVTFRCDPISEHNRLYWYRQTLGQGPEFLTYFQNEAQLEKSRLLSDRFSAERPKGSFSTLEIQRTEQGDSAMYLCASRPPGGGYEQYFGPGTRLTVT.

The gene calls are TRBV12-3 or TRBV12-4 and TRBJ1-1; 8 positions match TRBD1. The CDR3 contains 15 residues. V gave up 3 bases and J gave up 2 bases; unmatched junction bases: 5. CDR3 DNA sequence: TGTGCCAGCAGTTTGTTCAGGGGGCTAAACACTGAAGCTTTCTTT. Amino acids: CASSLFRGLNTEAFF.

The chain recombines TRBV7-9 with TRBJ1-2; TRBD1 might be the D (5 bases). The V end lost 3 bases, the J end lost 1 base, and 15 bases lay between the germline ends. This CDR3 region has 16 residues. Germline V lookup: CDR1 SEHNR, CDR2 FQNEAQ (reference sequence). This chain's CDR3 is CASSFLGREYNYGYTF. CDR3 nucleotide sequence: TGTGCCAGCAGCTTTCTAGGCAGGGAGTATAACTATGGCTACACCTTC.

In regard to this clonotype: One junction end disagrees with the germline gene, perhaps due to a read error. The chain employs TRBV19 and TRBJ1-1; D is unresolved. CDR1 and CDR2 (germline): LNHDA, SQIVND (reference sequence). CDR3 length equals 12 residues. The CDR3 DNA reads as TGTGCCAGTAGTACCGTAAGCACTGAGGCTTTCTTT. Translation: CASSTVSTEAFF.

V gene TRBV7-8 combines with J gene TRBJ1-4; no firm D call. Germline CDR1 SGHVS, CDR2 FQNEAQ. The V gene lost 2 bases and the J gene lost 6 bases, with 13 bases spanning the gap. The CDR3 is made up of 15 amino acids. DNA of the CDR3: TGTGCCAGCAGCTTAAAGTGGGCTATAGATGAAAAACTGTTTTTT. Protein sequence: CASSLKWAIDEKLFF.

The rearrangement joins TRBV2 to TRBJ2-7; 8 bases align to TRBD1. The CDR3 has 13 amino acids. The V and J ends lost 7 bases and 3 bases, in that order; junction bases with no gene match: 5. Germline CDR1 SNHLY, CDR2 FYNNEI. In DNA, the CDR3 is TGTGCCAGCACCCCGGACAGGGACTACGAGCAGTACTTC. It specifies CASTPDRDYEQYF.

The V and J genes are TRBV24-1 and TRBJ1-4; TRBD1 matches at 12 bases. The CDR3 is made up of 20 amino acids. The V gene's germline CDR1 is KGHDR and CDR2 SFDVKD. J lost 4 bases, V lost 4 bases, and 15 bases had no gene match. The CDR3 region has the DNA TGTGCCACCAGTGACGCGCCAGGGACAGGGGGCGCGTTCGATAATGAAAAACTGTTTTTT. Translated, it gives CATSDAPGTGGAFDNEKLFF.

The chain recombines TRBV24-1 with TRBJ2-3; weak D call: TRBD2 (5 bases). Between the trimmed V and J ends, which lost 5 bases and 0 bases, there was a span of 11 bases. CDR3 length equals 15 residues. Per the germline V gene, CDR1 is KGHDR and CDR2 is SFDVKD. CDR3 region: CATSVLGESTDTQYF. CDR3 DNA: TGTGCCACCAGTGTCCTCGGGGAGAGCACAGATACGCAGTATTTT.

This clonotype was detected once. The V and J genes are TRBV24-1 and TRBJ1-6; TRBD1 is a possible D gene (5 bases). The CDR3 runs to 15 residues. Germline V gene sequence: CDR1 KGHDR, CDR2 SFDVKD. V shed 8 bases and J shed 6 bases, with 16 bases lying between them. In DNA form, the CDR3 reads TGTGCCACCAAGGACACCAAGCCTTTTAATTCACCCCTCCACTTT. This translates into CATKDTKPFNSPLHF.

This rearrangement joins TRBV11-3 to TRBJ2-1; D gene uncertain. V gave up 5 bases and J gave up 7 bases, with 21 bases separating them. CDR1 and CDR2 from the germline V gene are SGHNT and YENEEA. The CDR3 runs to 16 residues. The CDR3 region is CASSRFPPDPPNEQFF. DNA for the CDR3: TGTGCCAGCAGCCGATTCCCCCCGGACCCCCCGAATGAGCAGTTCTTC.

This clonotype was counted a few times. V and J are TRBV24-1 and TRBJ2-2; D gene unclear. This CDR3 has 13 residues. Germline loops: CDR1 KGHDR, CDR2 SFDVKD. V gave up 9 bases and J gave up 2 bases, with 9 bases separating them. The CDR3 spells CATSAGNTGELFF. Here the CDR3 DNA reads TGTGCCACCTCCGCCGGAAACACCGGGGAGCTGTTTTTT.

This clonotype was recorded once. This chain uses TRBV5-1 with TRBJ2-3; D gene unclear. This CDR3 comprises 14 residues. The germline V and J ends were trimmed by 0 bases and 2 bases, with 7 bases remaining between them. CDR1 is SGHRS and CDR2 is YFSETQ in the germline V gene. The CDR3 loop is CASSLAVNTDTQYF. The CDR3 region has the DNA TGCGCCAGCAGCTTGGCAGTTAACACAGATACGCAGTATTTT.